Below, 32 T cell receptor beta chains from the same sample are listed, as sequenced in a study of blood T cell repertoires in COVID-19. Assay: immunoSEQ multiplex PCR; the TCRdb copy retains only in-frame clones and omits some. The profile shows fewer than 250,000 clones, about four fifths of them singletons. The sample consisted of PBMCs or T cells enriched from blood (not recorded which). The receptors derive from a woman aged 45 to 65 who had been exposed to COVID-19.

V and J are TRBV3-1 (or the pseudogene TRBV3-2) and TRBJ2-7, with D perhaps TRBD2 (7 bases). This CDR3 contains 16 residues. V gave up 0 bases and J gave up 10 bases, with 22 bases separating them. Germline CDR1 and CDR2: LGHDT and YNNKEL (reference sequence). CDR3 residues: CASSQDPRGGSGSQYF. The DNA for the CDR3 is TGTGCCAGCAGCCAAGATCCGAGGGGGGGTAGTGGATCACAGTACTTC.

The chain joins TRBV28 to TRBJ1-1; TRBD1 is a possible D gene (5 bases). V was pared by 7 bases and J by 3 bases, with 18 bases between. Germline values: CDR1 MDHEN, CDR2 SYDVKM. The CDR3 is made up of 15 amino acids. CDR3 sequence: CASIHGPRGHTEAFF. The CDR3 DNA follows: TGTGCCAGCATACACGGACCTAGGGGTCACACTGAAGCTTTCTTT.

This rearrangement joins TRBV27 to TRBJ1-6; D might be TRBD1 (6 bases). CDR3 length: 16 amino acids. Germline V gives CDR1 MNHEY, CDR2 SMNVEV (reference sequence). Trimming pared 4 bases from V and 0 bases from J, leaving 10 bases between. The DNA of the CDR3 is TGTGCCAGCAGTTCTACAGGGATCTCCTATAATTCACCCCTCCACTTT. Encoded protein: CASSSTGISYNSPLHF.

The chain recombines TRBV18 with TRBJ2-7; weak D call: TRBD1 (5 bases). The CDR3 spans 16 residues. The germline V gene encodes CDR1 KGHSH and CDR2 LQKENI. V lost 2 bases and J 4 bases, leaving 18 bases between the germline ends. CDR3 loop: CASSPFRPRGDYEQYF. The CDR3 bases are TGTGCCAGCTCACCATTCCGCCCAAGGGGTGATTACGAGCAGTACTTC. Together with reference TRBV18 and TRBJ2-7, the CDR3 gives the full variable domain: NAGVMQNPRHLVRRRGQEARLRCSPMKGHSHVYWYRQLPEEGLKFMVYLQKENIIDESGMPKERFSAEFPKEGPSILRIQQVVRGDSAAYFCASSPFRPRGDYEQYFGPGTRLTVT.

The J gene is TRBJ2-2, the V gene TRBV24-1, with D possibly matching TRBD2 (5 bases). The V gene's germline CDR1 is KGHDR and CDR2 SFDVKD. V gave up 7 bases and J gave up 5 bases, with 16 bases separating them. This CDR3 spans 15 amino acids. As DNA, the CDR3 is TGTGCCACCAGCTATCGAGGGCGCGGGACCGGGGAGCTGTTTTTT. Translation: CATSYRGRGTGELFF.

CDR3 sequence reads: CASSLGGGRYTEAFF. The CDR3, as DNA: TGTGCCAGCAGCCTCGGGGGAGGGAGGTACACTGAAGCTTTCTTT. This sequence joins TRBV5-5 and TRBJ1-1; perhaps TRBD1 as D (5 bases). CDR3 length: 15 residues. Germline V gene sequence: CDR1 SGHKS, CDR2 YYEKEE (reference sequence). V was trimmed by 4 bases and J by 3 bases, leaving 16 bases between them.

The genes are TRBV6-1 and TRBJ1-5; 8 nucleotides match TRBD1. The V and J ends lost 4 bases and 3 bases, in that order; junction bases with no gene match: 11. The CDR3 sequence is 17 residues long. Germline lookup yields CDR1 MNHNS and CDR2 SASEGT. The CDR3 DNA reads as TGTGCCAGCAGTGTGCGTATAGGGACAGGAGACAATCAGCCCCAGCATTTT. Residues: CASSVRIGTGDNQPQHF.

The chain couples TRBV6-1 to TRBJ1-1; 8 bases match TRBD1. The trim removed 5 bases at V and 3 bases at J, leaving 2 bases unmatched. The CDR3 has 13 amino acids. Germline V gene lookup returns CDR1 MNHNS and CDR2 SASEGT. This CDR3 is CASSWGQDTEAFF. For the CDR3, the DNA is TGTGCCAGCAGTTGGGGACAGGACACTGAAGCTTTCTTT.

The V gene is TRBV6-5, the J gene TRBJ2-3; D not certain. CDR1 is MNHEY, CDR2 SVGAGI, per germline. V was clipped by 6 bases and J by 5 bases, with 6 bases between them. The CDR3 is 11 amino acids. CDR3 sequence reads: CASSVEDTQYF. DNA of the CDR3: TGTGCCAGCAGCGTAGAAGATACGCAGTATTTT.

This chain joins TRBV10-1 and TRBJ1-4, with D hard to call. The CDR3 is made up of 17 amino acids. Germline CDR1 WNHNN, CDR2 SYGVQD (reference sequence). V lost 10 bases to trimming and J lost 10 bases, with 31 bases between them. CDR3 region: CAIRGDPWVGSSGKLFF. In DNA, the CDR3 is TGCGCCATCCGCGGGGATCCATGGGTGGGGAGCTCGGGAAAACTGTTTTTT.

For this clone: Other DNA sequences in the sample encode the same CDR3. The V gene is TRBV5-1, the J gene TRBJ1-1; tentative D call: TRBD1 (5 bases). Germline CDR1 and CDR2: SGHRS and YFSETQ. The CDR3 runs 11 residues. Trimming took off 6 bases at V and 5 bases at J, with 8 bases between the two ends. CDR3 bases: TGCGCCAGCACCGGGGGAACTGAAGCTTTCTTT. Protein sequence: CASTGGTEAFF. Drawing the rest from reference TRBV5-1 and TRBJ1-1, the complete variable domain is KAGVTQTPRYLIKTRGQQVTLSCSPISGHRSVSWYQQTPGQGLQFLFEYFSETQRNKGNFPGRFSGRQFSNSRSEMNVSTLELGDSALYLCASTGGTEAFFGQGTRLTVV.

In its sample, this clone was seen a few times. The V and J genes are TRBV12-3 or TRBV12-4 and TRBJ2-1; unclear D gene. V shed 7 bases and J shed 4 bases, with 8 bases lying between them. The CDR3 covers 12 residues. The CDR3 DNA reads TGTGCCAGCACCCGCGCATACAATGAGCAGTTCTTC. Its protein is CASTRAYNEQFF.

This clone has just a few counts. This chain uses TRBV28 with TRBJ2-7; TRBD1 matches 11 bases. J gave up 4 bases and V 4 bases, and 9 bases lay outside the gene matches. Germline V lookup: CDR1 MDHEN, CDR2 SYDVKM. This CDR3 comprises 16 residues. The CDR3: CASSSQDRGHRYEQYF. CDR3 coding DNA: TGTGCCAGCAGTTCCCAGGACAGGGGGCATAGATACGAGCAGTACTTC. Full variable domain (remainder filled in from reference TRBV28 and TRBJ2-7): DVKVTQSSRYLVKRTGEKVFLECVQDMDHENMFWYRQDPGLGLRLIYFSYDVKMKEKGDIPEGYSVSREKKERFSLILESASTNQTSMYLCASSSQDRGHRYEQYFGPGTRLTVT.

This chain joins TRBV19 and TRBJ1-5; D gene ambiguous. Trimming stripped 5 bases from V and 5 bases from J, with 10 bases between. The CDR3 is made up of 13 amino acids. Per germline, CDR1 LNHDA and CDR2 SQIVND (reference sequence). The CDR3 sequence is CASSWGADQPQHF. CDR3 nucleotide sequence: TGTGCCAGTAGTTGGGGAGCGGATCAGCCCCAGCATTTT.

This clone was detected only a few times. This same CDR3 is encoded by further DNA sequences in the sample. DNA of the CDR3: TGCGCCAGCAGCTTGGGTTCAGGACAAGAGACCCAGTACTTC. This encodes CASSLGSGQETQYF. The rearrangement joins TRBV5-1 to TRBJ2-5; D not certain. The CDR3 loop spans 14 amino acids. Germline V gene sequence: CDR1 SGHRS, CDR2 YFSETQ. V was shortened by 0 bases and J by 2 bases, with 8 bases between the two germline ends.

The CDR3 protein is CASRRGGAIEQYF. CDR3 in DNA: TGTGCCAGCCGCCGAGGGGGGGCGATCGAGCAGTACTTC. J is TRBJ2-7 and V is TRBV7-2; tentatively, D is TRBD2 (7 bases). The CDR3 runs to 13 residues. Germline-derived CDR1 and CDR2 are SGHTA and FQGNSA. Trimming took 8 bases from V and 6 from J, leaving 17 bases between them.

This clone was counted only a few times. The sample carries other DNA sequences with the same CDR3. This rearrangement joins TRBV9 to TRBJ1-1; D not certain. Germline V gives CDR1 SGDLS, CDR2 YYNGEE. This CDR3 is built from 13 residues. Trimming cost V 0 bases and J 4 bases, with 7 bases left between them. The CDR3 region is CASSVEPGTEAFF. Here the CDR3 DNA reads TGTGCCAGCAGCGTAGAACCGGGCACTGAAGCTTTCTTT. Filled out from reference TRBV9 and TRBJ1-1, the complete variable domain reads DSGVTQTPKHLITATGQRVTLRCSPRSGDLSVYWYQQSLDQGLQFLIQYYNGEERAKGNILERFSAQQFPDLHSELNLSSLELGDSALYFCASSVEPGTEAFFGQGTRLTVV.

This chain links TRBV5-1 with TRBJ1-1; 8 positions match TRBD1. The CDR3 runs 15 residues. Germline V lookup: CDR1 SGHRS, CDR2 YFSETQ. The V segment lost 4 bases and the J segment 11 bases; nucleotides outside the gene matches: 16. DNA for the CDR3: TGCGCCAGCAGCCTGAGTTCGGACAGGGTGGGCCAGGCTTTCTTT. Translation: CASSLSSDRVGQAFF. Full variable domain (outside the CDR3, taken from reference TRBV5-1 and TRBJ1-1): KAGVTQTPRYLIKTRGQQVTLSCSPISGHRSVSWYQQTPGQGLQFLFEYFSETQRNKGNFPGRFSGRQFSNSRSEMNVSTLELGDSALYLCASSLSSDRVGQAFFGQGTRLTVV.

The chain's CDR3 is CASSADSRNQPQHF. DNA of the CDR3: TGTGCCAGCAGCGCCGACAGCCGGAACCAGCCCCAGCATTTT. The genes are TRBV7-2 and TRBJ1-5; the D gene is possibly TRBD1 (5 bases). CDR1 and CDR2 from the germline V gene are SGHTA and FQGNSA. The V gene lost 5 bases and the J gene lost 7 bases, with 15 bases spanning the gap. This CDR3 region has 14 residues.

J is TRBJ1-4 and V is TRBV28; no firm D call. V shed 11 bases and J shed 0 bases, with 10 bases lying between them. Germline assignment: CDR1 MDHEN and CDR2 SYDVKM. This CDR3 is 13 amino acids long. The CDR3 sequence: CAGQRATNEKLFF. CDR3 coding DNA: TGTGCCGGCCAGCGAGCAACTAATGAAAAACTGTTTTTT.

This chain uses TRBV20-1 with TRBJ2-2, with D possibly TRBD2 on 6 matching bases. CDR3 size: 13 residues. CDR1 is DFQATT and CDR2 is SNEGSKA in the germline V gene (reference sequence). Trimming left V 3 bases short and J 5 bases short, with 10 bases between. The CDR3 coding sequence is TGCAGTGCTAGTTTCGGGGGAACCGGGGAGCTGTTTTTT. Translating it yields CSASFGGTGELFF.

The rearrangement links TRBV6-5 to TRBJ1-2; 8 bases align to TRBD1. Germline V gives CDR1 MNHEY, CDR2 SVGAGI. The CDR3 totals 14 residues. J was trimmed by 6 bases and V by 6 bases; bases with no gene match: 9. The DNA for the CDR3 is TGTGCCAGCAGCCACCGACAGGGGCGGGATGGCTACACCTTC. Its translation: CASSHRQGRDGYTF.

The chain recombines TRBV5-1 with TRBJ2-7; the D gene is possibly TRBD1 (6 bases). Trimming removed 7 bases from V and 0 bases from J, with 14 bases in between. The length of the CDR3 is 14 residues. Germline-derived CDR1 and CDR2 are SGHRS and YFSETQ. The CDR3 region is CASGKQGDSYEQYF. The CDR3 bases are TGCGCCAGCGGAAAACAGGGCGACTCCTACGAGCAGTACTTC.

The CDR3 bases are TGTGCCAGCACCTCTTGGTGGGCGGGTAATCAGCCCCAGCATTTT. It specifies CASTSWWAGNQPQHF. The chain combines TRBV5-6 with TRBJ1-5, with no clear D. From germline, CDR1 is SGHDT and CDR2 YYEEEE. The CDR3 totals 15 residues. Trimming took off 6 bases at V and 4 bases at J, with 17 bases between the two ends. Full variable domain (outside the CDR3, taken from reference TRBV5-6 and TRBJ1-5): DAGVTQSPTHLIKTRGQQVTLRCSPKSGHDTVSWYQQALGQGPQFIFQYYEEEERQRGNFPDRFSGHQFPNYSSELNVNALLLGDSALYLCASTSWWAGNQPQHFGDGTRLSIL.

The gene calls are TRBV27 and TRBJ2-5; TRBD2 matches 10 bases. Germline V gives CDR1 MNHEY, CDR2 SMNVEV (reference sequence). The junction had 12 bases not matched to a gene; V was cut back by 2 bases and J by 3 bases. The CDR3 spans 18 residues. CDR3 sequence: CASSLLPWSSGGEETQYF. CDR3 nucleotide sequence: TGTGCCAGCAGTTTACTGCCCTGGTCAAGCGGGGGGGAAGAGACCCAGTACTTC.

In nucleotides, the CDR3 is TGCAGTGCTAGATCCAGCGGCCTAAAGTATTTT. Translation gives CSARSSGLKYF. The J gene is TRBJ2-3, the V gene TRBV20-1; D is possibly TRBD2 (5 bases). V was trimmed by 2 bases and J by 13 bases, leaving 13 bases between them. CDR1 and CDR2 (germline): DFQATT, SNEGSKA (reference sequence). The CDR3 extends over 11 amino acids.

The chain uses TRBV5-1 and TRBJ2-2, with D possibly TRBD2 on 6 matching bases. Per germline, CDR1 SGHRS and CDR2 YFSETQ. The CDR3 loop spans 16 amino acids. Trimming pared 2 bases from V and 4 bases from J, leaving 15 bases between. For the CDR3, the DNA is TGCGCCAGCAGCTTCGGTCCCTCGGAGGGCACCGGGGAGCTGTTTTTT. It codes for CASSFGPSEGTGELFF.

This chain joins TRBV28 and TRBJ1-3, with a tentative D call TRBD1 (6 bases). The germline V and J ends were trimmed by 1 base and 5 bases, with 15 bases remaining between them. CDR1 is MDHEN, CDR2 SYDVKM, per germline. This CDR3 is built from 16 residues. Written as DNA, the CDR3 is TGTGCCAGCAGTTTATTGGGGCAGGGGACACGAAACACCATATATTTT. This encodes CASSLLGQGTRNTIYF.

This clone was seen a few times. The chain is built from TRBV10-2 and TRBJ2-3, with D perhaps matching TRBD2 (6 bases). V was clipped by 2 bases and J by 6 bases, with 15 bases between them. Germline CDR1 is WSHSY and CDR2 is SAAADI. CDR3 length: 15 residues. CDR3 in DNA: TGCGCCAGCAGTGAGAATGGGCGGGGCGCTGATACGCAGTATTTT. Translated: CASSENGRGADTQYF.

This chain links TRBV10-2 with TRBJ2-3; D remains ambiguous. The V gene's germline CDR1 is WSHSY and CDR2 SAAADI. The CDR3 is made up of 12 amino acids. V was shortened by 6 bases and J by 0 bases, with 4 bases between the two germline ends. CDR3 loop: CASSSSTDTQYF. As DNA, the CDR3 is TGCGCCAGCAGCTCGAGCACAGATACGCAGTATTTT.

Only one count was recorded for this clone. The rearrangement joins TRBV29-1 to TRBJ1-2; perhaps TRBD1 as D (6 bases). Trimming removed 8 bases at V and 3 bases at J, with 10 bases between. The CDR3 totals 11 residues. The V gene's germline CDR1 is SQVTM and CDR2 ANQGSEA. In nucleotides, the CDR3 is TGCAGCCTCGCAGGGGACTATGGCTACACCTTC. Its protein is CSLAGDYGYTF.

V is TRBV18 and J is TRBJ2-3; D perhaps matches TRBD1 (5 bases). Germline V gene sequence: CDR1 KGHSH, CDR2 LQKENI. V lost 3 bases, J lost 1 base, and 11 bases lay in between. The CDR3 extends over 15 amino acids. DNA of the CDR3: TGTGCCAGCTCACCGACAGACGCACGCACAGATACGCAGTATTTT. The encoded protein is CASSPTDARTDTQYF.